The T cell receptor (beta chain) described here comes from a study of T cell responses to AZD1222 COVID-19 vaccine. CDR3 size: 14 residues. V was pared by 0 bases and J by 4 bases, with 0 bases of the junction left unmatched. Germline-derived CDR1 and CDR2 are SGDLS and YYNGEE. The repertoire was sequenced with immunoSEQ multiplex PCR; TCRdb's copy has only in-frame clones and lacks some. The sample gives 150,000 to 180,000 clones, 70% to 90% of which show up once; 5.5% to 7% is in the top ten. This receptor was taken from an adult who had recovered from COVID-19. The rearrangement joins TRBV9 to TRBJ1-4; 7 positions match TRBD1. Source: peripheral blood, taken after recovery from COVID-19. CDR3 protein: CASSVGTGNEKLFF. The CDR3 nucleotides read TGTGCCAGCAGCGTAGGGACAGGTAATGAAAAACTGTTTTTT.